This entry lists 9 T cell receptor beta chains sequenced from one sample in a study of blood T cell repertoires in COVID-19 (dated by TCRdb to the early 2020s). Library method: the immunoSEQ multiplex PCR assay. TCRdb retrieved this table from immuneACCESS and kept in-frame rearrangements only. Not all clones are present; in checked studies, unresolved V genes account for under half, and no reason is known for the remainder. Present in this sample are hundreds of thousands of clones, 65% to 90% of which were seen just once. The ten largest clones capture 4.5% to 7.5% of the sample. Sequenced input: peripheral blood. These receptor sequences come from an older man with acute or convalescent COVID-19.

The rearrangement uses TRBV6-1 and TRBJ1-3; D is unresolved. V was shortened by 1 base and J by 5 bases, with 6 bases between the two germline ends. Germline V gives CDR1 MNHNS, CDR2 SASEGT. The CDR3 has 13 amino acids. The CDR3 spells CASSEVSRNTIYF. The CDR3 DNA follows: TGTGCCAGCAGTGAAGTCAGTCGAAACACCATATATTTT.

The chain uses TRBV6-2 or TRBV6-3 and TRBJ2-5, with TRBD2 matching over 11 bases. The CDR3 contains 16 residues. In germline, CDR1 is MNHEY, CDR2 SVGEGT. V lost 1 base and J lost 1; bases outside the gene matches: 2. Here the CDR3 reads CASSYYGTSGQETQYF. DNA for the CDR3: TGTGCCAGCAGTTACTACGGGACTAGCGGCCAAGAGACCCAGTACTTC.

This clone came up once. This chain uses TRBV5-1 with TRBJ2-3; a weak D match, TRBD1 (6 bases). The CDR3 length is 15 residues. With 0 bases removed from V and 2 bases from J, the gap between germline ends came to 10 bases. Germline CDR1 SGHRS, CDR2 YFSETQ. CDR3 sequence: CASSLGQGPTDTQYF. The CDR3 DNA is TGCGCCAGCAGCTTGGGGCAGGGGCCCACAGATACGCAGTATTTT.

The chain links TRBV28 to TRBJ2-2, with a possible D match to TRBD2 (5 bases). The germline V and J ends were trimmed by 4 bases and 1 base, with 10 bases remaining between them. The CDR3 is 15 amino acids. Germline V gene sequence: CDR1 MDHEN, CDR2 SYDVKM. The CDR3 coding sequence is TGTGCCAGCAGTTGGAGCGGAGTGAACACCGGGGAGCTGTTTTTT. Protein sequence: CASSWSGVNTGELFF.

The V call is TRBV7-2, the J call TRBJ1-6, with D possibly matching TRBD1 (5 bases). The germline V gene has CDR1 SGHTA and CDR2 FQGNSA. CDR3 length equals 14 residues. The germline V and J ends were trimmed by 0 bases and 11 bases, with 11 bases remaining between them. CDR3 in amino acids: CASSLAGEVTPLHF. The CDR3 coding sequence is TGTGCCAGCAGCTTAGCAGGGGAGGTGACACCCCTCCACTTT.

The chain joins TRBV3-1 (or the pseudogene TRBV3-2) to TRBJ2-1, with 9 bases fitting TRBD2. The CDR3 consists of 15 residues. Germline lookup yields CDR1 LGHDT and CDR2 YNNKEL (reference sequence). The ends lost 4 bases at V and 5 bases at J; junction bases unmatched: 6. For the CDR3, the DNA is TGTGCCAGCAGCCTAGGTAGCGGGGGTAACAATGAGCAGTTCTTC. This gives the protein CASSLGSGGNNEQFF.

V is TRBV4-1 and J is TRBJ2-3, with 8 nucleotides matching TRBD1. This CDR3 spans 19 amino acids. Germline lookup yields CDR1 MGHRA and CDR2 YSYEKL. The junction had 20 bases not matched to a gene; V was cut back by 4 bases and J by 5 bases. CDR3 DNA: TGCGCCAGCAGCCCCGATCTAAGGGCCGACAGGGGTGGTGGAGATACGCAGTATTTT. This gives the protein CASSPDLRADRGGGDTQYF.

The chain recombines TRBV5-4 with TRBJ2-7; 13 bases are a match to TRBD2. The CDR3 sequence is 14 residues long. The J segment lost 5 bases and the V segment lost 4 bases, leaving 3 bases of the junction unmatched. The germline V gene encodes CDR1 SGHNT and CDR2 YYREEE (reference sequence). The CDR3 protein is CASSTGLAGDEQYF. Written as DNA, the CDR3 is TGTGCCAGCAGCACCGGACTAGCGGGAGACGAGCAGTACTTC.

The CDR3, as DNA: TGTGCCAGCAGCTTAGGGACGCGGGAGGAACGCACCGGGGAGCTGTTTTTT. Its translation is CASSLGTREERTGELFF. The chain joins TRBV7-9 to TRBJ2-2; 8 bases map to TRBD2. Trimming took 1 base from V and 4 from J; bases not matched to a gene: 8. Per the germline V gene, CDR1 is SEHNR and CDR2 is FQNEAQ (reference sequence). This CDR3 spans 17 amino acids.